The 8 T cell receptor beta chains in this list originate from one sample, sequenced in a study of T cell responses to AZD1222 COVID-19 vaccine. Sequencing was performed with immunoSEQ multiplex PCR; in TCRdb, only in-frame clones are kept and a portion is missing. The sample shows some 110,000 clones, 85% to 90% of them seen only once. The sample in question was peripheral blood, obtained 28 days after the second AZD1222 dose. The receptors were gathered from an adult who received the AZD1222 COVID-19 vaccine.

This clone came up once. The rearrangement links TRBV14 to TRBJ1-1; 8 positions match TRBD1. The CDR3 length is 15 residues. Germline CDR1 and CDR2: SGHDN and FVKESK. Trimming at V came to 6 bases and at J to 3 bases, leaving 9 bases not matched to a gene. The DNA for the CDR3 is TGTGCCAGCAGTGAATTGACAGGGGACTACACTGAAGCTTTCTTT. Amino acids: CASSELTGDYTEAFF.

CDR3 sequence: CATSRDRLARNIQYF. CDR3 sequence (DNA): TGTGCCACCAGCAGAGATCGTCTAGCGAGAAACATTCAGTACTTC. This chain connects TRBV15 to TRBJ2-4, with D perhaps TRBD2 (6 bases). The V gene's germline CDR1 is LNHNV and CDR2 YYDKDF (reference sequence). V was shortened by 0 bases and J by 6 bases, with 12 bases between the two germline ends. The CDR3 runs 15 residues.

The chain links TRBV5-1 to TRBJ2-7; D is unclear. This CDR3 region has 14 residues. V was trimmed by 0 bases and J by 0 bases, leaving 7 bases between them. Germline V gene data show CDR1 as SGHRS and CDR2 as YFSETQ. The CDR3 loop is CASSLEGFSYEQYF. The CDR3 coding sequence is TGCGCCAGCAGCTTGGAGGGTTTCTCCTACGAGCAGTACTTC.

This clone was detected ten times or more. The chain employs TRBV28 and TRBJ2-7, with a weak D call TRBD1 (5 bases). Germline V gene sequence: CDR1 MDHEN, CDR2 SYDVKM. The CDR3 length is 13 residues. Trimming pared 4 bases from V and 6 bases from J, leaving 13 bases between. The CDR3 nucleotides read TGTGCCAGCAGTTCCCCTGAAAGGGGCGAGCAGTACTTC. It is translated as CASSSPERGEQYF.

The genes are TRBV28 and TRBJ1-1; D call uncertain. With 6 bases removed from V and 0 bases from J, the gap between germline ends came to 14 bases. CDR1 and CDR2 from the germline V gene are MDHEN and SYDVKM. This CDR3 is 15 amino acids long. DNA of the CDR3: TGTGCCAGCAGCTCCTCCCAAATCTTGAACACTGAAGCTTTCTTT. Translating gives CASSSSQILNTEAFF.

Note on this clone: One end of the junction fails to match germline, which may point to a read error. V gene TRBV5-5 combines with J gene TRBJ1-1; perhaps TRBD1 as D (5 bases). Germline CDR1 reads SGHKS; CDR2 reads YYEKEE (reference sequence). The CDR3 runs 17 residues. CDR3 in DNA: TGTGCCAGCAGCCCGTGGGCGGGGCCACTCCCTCCTCCGGGACTGAACTTT. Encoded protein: CASSPWAGPLPPPGLNF.

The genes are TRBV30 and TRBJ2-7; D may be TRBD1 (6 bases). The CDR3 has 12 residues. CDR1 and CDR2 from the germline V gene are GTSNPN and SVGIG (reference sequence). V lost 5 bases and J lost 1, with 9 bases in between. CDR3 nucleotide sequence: TGTGCCTGGGCACAGGGTTCCTACGAGCAGTACTTC. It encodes CAWAQGSYEQYF.

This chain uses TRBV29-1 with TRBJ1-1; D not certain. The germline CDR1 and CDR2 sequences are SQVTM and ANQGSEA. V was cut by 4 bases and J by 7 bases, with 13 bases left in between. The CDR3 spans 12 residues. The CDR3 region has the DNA TGCAGCGTTGTGTCCGGAGGTGGTGAAGCTTTCTTT. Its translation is CSVVSGGGEAFF.